The 29 T cell receptor beta chains below come from one sample, sequenced in a study of blood T cell repertoires in COVID-19 (dated by TCRdb to 2018 to 2021). Receptors were amplified or captured by the immunoSEQ multiplex PCR assay. TCRdb mirrors the immuneACCESS table, restricted to in-frame sequences. Some clones are absent from its copies; in checked studies, under half trace to an unresolved V gene, and the reason for the others is unknown. This sample is represented by over 250,000 clones; roughly 80% of them were singletons. The ten largest clonotypes hold approximately 5% of the sample. The sequencing input was PBMCs or T cells enriched from blood (not recorded which). These receptors came from a middle-aged man who had been exposed to COVID-19.

The CDR3 sequence: CASSLVQDSSYEQYF. For the CDR3, the DNA is TGTGCCAGCAGCTTGGTGCAGGATAGCTCCTACGAGCAGTACTTC. The chain has TRBV5-5 and TRBJ2-7; D unclear. Germline V gene data show CDR1 as SGHKS and CDR2 as YYEKEE (reference sequence). V was clipped by 0 bases and J by 0 bases, with 10 bases between them. The length of the CDR3 is 15 residues.

This chain uses TRBV3-1 (or the pseudogene TRBV3-2) with TRBJ2-7; 9 nucleotides agree with TRBD1. V lost 0 bases, J lost 6 bases, and 18 bases stayed unmatched. The CDR3 spans 19 residues. Germline V gives CDR1 LGHDT, CDR2 YNNKEL (reference sequence). CDR3 nucleotides: TGTGCCAGCAGCCAAGATCCCCTGACAGGGGGAAGACTAAGGCGCGAGCAGTACTTC. Its protein is CASSQDPLTGGRLRREQYF.

In DNA, the CDR3 is TGTGCCATCAGTGTTGGTCAGCCGGGAATCGAAGCTTTCTTT. This sequence encodes CAISVGQPGIEAFF. The chain links TRBV10-3 to TRBJ1-1; no clear D. This CDR3 has 14 residues. In germline, CDR1 is ENHRY, CDR2 SYGVKD. Trimming took off 4 bases at V and 8 bases at J, with 17 bases between the two ends.

The chain couples TRBV27 to TRBJ2-2; D is unclear. CDR1 is MNHEY and CDR2 is SMNVEV in the germline V gene (reference sequence). The V and J ends lost 0 bases and 8 bases respectively, with 4 bases between them. CDR3 length equals 12 residues. In DNA form, the CDR3 reads TGTGCCAGCAGTTTATCGTCTGGGGAGCTGTTTTTT. This codes for CASSLSSGELFF.

The chain carries TRBV18 and TRBJ2-5, with D unresolved. V gave up 7 bases and J gave up 0 bases, with 18 bases separating them. The CDR3 spans 16 residues. Germline lookup yields CDR1 KGHSH and CDR2 LQKENI. CDR3 protein: CASCCGPKRYQETQYF. CDR3 nucleotides: TGTGCCAGCTGCTGCGGTCCCAAAAGGTACCAAGAGACCCAGTACTTC.

Points on this clone: Relative to the germline gene, one junction end is altered; a read error may explain this. The V gene is TRBV2, the J gene TRBJ1-4; TRBD1 might be the D (6 bases). The CDR3 spans 15 residues. Germline CDR1 SNHLY, CDR2 FYNNEI. The chain's CDR3 is CASSGLGGGNGKLFF. The CDR3 nucleotides are TGTGCCAGCAGTGGCTTGGGGGGGGGCAATGGAAAACTGTTTTTT.

This clone was detected only once. The CDR3 loop is CAWSVPAKGHFF. In nucleotides, the CDR3 is TGTGCCTGGAGTGTACCCGCCAAGGGGCATTTCTTT. The V call is TRBV30, the J call TRBJ1-1; a possible D gene is TRBD1 (5 bases). V was cut by 0 bases and J by 13 bases, with 15 bases left in between. Germline CDR1 is GTSNPN and CDR2 is SVGIG (reference sequence). This CDR3 contains 12 residues.

This clone was recorded only once. The chain combines TRBV25-1 with TRBJ2-1; 9 bases align to TRBD2. Germline CDR1 reads MGHDK; CDR2 reads SYGVNS. V lost 5 bases to trimming and J lost 5 bases; unmatched junction nucleotides: 4. The CDR3 is 14 residues long. The CDR3 nucleotides are TGTGCCAGCAGTATTAGCGGGAGCCACAATGAGCAGTTCTTC. This sequence encodes CASSISGSHNEQFF.

This chain links TRBV29-1 with TRBJ2-3; no definite D call. The CDR3 runs to 13 residues. Deletions cut 5 bases from V and 1 base from J, with 10 bases between. Germline V gives CDR1 SQVTM, CDR2 ANQGSEA. The CDR3 nucleotides read TGCAGCGTTCGTACAGCCGGCACAGATACGCAGTATTTT. Its translation is CSVRTAGTDTQYF.

The chain carries TRBV7-3 and TRBJ2-1; TRBD2 matches at 10 bases. Germline V gives CDR1 SGHTA, CDR2 FQGTGA. CDR3 size: 18 residues. After removal of 5 bases from V and 7 bases from J, the junction contained 17 bases not matched to a gene. The CDR3 loop is CASSSLKLSGRAGNEQFF. The DNA for the CDR3 is TGTGCCAGCAGCAGCCTGAAACTAAGCGGGAGGGCGGGTAATGAGCAGTTCTTC.

The rearrangement links TRBV27 to TRBJ1-4; D gene uncertain. The V gene lost 0 bases and the J gene lost 4 bases, with 9 bases spanning the gap. In germline, CDR1 is MNHEY, CDR2 SMNVEV (reference sequence). The CDR3 runs to 15 residues. CDR3 amino acids: CASSLSSLRNEKLFF. Written as DNA, the CDR3 is TGTGCCAGCAGTTTATCGAGCTTACGTAATGAAAAACTGTTTTTT.

This rearrangement joins TRBV3-1 (or the pseudogene TRBV3-2) to TRBJ2-5; possibly TRBD2 for D (5 bases). With 2 bases removed from V and 7 bases from J, the gap between germline ends came to 17 bases. The CDR3 contains 15 residues. Germline-derived CDR1 and CDR2 are LGHDT and YNNKEL (reference sequence). The CDR3 spells CASSQLSPAEGTQYF. The CDR3, as DNA: TGTGCCAGCAGCCAATTGTCTCCGGCCGAGGGGACCCAGTACTTC.

This clone was detected many times. The V and J genes are TRBV5-1 and TRBJ1-1, with TRBD1 as a possible D gene (5 bases). The CDR3 runs 15 residues. V was shortened by 4 bases and J by 0 bases, with 13 bases between the two germline ends. Germline-derived CDR1 and CDR2 are SGHRS and YFSETQ. The DNA of the CDR3 is TGCGCCAGCAGCCTAACAGGCGAGATGAACACTGAAGCTTTCTTT. Amino acid sequence: CASSLTGEMNTEAFF.

This chain links TRBV12-5 with TRBJ2-7; D may be TRBD1 (6 bases). The CDR3 totals 15 residues. Germline V gene lookup returns CDR1 LGHNT and CDR2 FRNRAP. Between the trimmed V and J ends, which lost 4 bases and 2 bases, there was a span of 15 bases. The CDR3 region is CASGSGRQATYEQYF. CDR3 nucleotide sequence: TGTGCTAGTGGTTCCGGCAGACAGGCGACCTACGAGCAGTACTTC.

The V call is TRBV12-3 or TRBV12-4, the J call TRBJ2-3; a weak D match, TRBD2 (5 bases). This CDR3 contains 13 residues. V lost 1 base, J lost 4 bases, and 6 bases lay in between. CDR3 region: CASSLGRADTQYF. CDR3 in DNA: TGTGCCAGCAGTTTAGGGCGGGCAGATACGCAGTATTTT.

This chain uses TRBV29-1 with TRBJ2-7; D possibly corresponds to TRBD2 (5 bases). The germline V gene encodes CDR1 SQVTM and CDR2 ANQGSEA. Trimming left V 7 bases short and J 0 bases short, with 16 bases between. CDR3 length equals 14 residues. CDR3 residues: CSASPGFSSYEQYF. The CDR3 nucleotides are TGCAGCGCATCGCCGGGGTTTAGCTCCTACGAGCAGTACTTC.

The CDR3 here is CASSWGPGRRDTEAFF. Written as DNA, the CDR3 is TGTGCCAGCAGCTGGGGTCCAGGGCGGAGGGACACTGAAGCTTTCTTT. The chain is built from TRBV5-4 and TRBJ1-1; tentatively, D is TRBD1 (5 bases). V was pared by 3 bases and J by 3 bases, with 18 bases between. Looked up from germline, CDR1 is SGHNT and CDR2 is YYREEE (reference sequence). The CDR3 has 16 amino acids.

The V and J genes are TRBV3-1 (or the pseudogene TRBV3-2) and TRBJ2-3; a possible D gene is TRBD1 (5 bases). The germline V gene has CDR1 LGHDT and CDR2 YNNKEL (reference sequence). Trimming took off 7 bases at V and 6 bases at J, with 8 bases between the two ends. The CDR3 loop spans 11 amino acids. CDR3 sequence reads: CASTGSDTQYF. Written as DNA, the CDR3 is TGTGCCAGCACAGGGTCCGATACGCAGTATTTT.

The V gene is TRBV2, the J gene TRBJ2-1, with 8 bases lining up with TRBD2. Germline CDR1 is SNHLY and CDR2 is FYNNEI. This CDR3 is built from 16 residues. V was pared by 4 bases and J by 7 bases, with 12 bases of the junction left unmatched. The CDR3 nucleotides are TGTGCCAGCAGTGCGAGTTGGCTTAGCGGGAAGAATGAGCAGTTCTTC. It encodes CASSASWLSGKNEQFF.

The genes are TRBV7-9 and TRBJ2-7; 8 bases line up with TRBD1. The V segment lost 5 bases and the J segment 7 bases; nucleotides outside the gene matches: 13. Germline V gene data show CDR1 as SEHNR and CDR2 as FQNEAQ (reference sequence). The CDR3 is 15 amino acids. CDR3 residues: CASSPGWTGSDEQYF. CDR3 DNA sequence: TGTGCCAGCAGCCCCGGATGGACAGGGTCGGATGAGCAGTACTTC.

This chain links TRBV4-2 with TRBJ1-1, with D perhaps TRBD1 (5 bases). CDR1 is LGHNA and CDR2 is YNFKEQ in the germline V gene. V dropped 0 bases and J dropped 1 base, with 12 bases sitting between them. The CDR3 contains 16 residues. The CDR3 DNA is TGTGCCAGCAGCCAAGATCTGTGGGGCCAGAACACTGAAGCTTTCTTT. This encodes CASSQDLWGQNTEAFF.

This clone was picked up one time. DNA for the CDR3: TGTGCCAGCAGCTTAGGACTCTCGAACACCGGGGAGCTGTTTTTT. Its translation is CASSLGLSNTGELFF. This sequence joins TRBV7-2 and TRBJ2-2, with D hard to call. The CDR3 is 15 amino acids. Trimming pared 1 base from V and 0 bases from J, leaving 6 bases between. Germline V lookup: CDR1 SGHTA, CDR2 FQGNSA.

The CDR3 DNA reads TGTGCCAGCACCCGACCCCTGGGGGAGGATGAGCAGTTCTTC. Encoded protein: CASTRPLGEDEQFF. V is TRBV9 and J is TRBJ2-1; weak D call: TRBD2 (6 bases). The germline gives CDR1 SGDLS, CDR2 YYNGEE. V lost 6 bases and J 8 bases, leaving 18 bases between the germline ends. The CDR3 covers 14 residues.

The chain has TRBV11-2 and TRBJ2-7; no reliable D call. Trimming pared 1 base from V and 3 bases from J, leaving 7 bases between. Germline CDR1 and CDR2: SGHAT and FQNNGV. The CDR3 consists of 13 residues. CDR3 DNA: TGTGCCAGCAGCTTAGTGCACATCTACGAGCAGTACTTC. Its translation: CASSLVHIYEQYF.

This chain links TRBV18 with TRBJ2-3; D gene unclear. CDR3 length equals 14 residues. Looked up from germline, CDR1 is KGHSH and CDR2 is LQKENI. V was pared by 0 bases and J by 5 bases, with 9 bases between. As DNA, the CDR3 is TGTGCCAGCTCACCACCGGAGCGCGGAGATACGCAGTATTTT. Its protein is CASSPPERGDTQYF.

In this sample, this clone turned up once. The V gene is TRBV10-2, the J gene TRBJ2-3; D might be TRBD2 (6 bases). The CDR3 totals 15 residues. The germline V gene encodes CDR1 WSHSY and CDR2 SAAADI. The V end lost 3 bases, the J end lost 6 bases, and 16 bases lay between the germline ends. The CDR3 spells CASSDSGGVGDTQYF. As DNA, the CDR3 is TGCGCCAGCAGTGATTCTGGCGGGGTAGGGGATACGCAGTATTTT.

J is TRBJ2-5 and V is TRBV6-1, with TRBD2 identical over 7 bases. Looked up from germline, CDR1 is MNHNS and CDR2 is SASEGT. Trimming took 8 bases from V and 4 from J; bases not matched to a gene: 10. This CDR3 comprises 14 residues. The CDR3 region has the DNA TGTGCCAGCTTTTTGCAGGGCGGGGGAGAGACCCAGTACTTC. Protein product: CASFLQGGGETQYF.

This clone appeared once. CDR3 in amino acids: CASSFRQAYNEQFF. The CDR3 nucleotides read TGCGCCAGCAGCTTTCGACAGGCCTACAATGAGCAGTTCTTC. The chain combines TRBV5-1 with TRBJ2-1; D possibly corresponds to TRBD1 (6 bases). V was shortened by 2 bases and J by 2 bases, with 8 bases between the two germline ends. The CDR3 has 14 residues. Germline values: CDR1 SGHRS, CDR2 YFSETQ.

V gene TRBV28 combines with J gene TRBJ1-1, with D hard to call. V lost 5 bases to trimming and J lost 10 bases, with 17 bases between them. The CDR3 is 13 amino acids. Germline V gene lookup returns CDR1 MDHEN and CDR2 SYDVKM. The CDR3 DNA is TGTGCCAGCAGTCCACCGGGAAGATTGGGAGCTTTCTTT. Amino acid sequence: CASSPPGRLGAFF. Filled out from reference TRBV28 and TRBJ1-1, the complete variable domain reads DVKVTQSSRYLVKRTGEKVFLECVQDMDHENMFWYRQDPGLGLRLIYFSYDVKMKEKGDIPEGYSVSREKKERFSLILESASTNQTSMYLCASSPPGRLGAFFGQGTRLTVV.